This entry concerns a single TCR beta chain. The repertoire was sequenced with immunoSEQ multiplex PCR; TCRdb's copy has only in-frame clones and lacks some. The sample lists about 180,000 clones; less than 90% were seen once. This CDR3 is 15 amino acids long. Trimming took 5 bases from V and 3 from J; bases not matched to a gene: 7. From germline, CDR1 is SGHAT and CDR2 FQNNGV. The sample is drawn from a study of blood T cell repertoires in COVID-19. Study details: Samples came from the United States, Italy and Spain, spanning acute and convalescent COVID-19. T cells, B-cell-depleted T cells, or PBMCs provided the cDNA or gDNA that served as material.

The V and J genes are TRBV11-2 and TRBJ1-3; 7 bases fit TRBD1. Source material: peripheral blood. The clonotype comes from a woman aged 70-85 years with COVID-19, enrolled during active disease. The CDR3 region is CASSPYTGVGNTIYF. The CDR3 DNA is TGTGCCAGCAGCCCATACACAGGGGTTGGAAACACCATATATTTT.